This T cell receptor beta chain emerged from a study of response to subunit inactivated influenza vaccine. General study findings and limits: Seasonal influenza vaccination, on each occasion, was suggested by the authors to recruit few new T cells.

This clonotype was counted ten times or more. The antigen is undetermined. The ends lost 0 bases at V and 4 bases at J; junction bases unmatched: 5. CDR1 is SGHRS and CDR2 is YFSETQ in the germline V gene. This CDR3 spans 15 amino acids. MiXCR, run by TCRdb on the RT-PCR reads, gives a single entry per CDR3 protein. Of around 540,000 distinct CDR3 sequences listed, around 11% are singletons. This clonotype was sampled from a man aged 50-59 years who received an inactivated influenza vaccine. The sequenced sample was PBMCs from blood, obtained on the day of vaccination. The chain links TRBV5-1 to TRBJ2-7; 9 bases match TRBD1. In DNA form, the CDR3 reads TGCGCCAGCAGCTTGGACGGACAGGGGATATACGAGCAGTACTTC. This gives the protein CASSLDGQGIYEQYF. Supplemented by reference TRBV5-1 and TRBJ2-7, the full variable domain reads KAGVTQTPRYLIKTRGQQVTLSCSPISGHRSVSWYQQTPGQGLQFLFEYFSETQRNKGNFPGRFSGRQFSNSRSEMNVSTLELGDSALYLCASSLDGQGIYEQYFGPGTRLTVT.